This T cell receptor (beta chain) comes out of a study of OX40 agonist ivuxolimab in advanced cancers. Study-level background: Patient treatment consisted of intravenous ivuxolimab administration every 2 weeks at 0.01 to 10 mg/kg. At roughly 83% male, the cohort had a mean age of about 55 years, ranging from roughly 20 to 85. Three patients responded partially, comprising one with hepatocellular carcinoma and two with cutaneous melanoma.

The germline V and J ends were trimmed by 7 bases and 0 bases, with 1 base remaining between them. From germline, CDR1 is LNHDA and CDR2 SQIVND (reference sequence). The CDR3 sequence is 12 residues long. Study-wide results and limits: Researchers did not determine the expanded peripheral T cells' antigen specificity.

Concerning this clone: Its antigen is unknown.

Method: immunoSEQ multiplex PCR; TCRdb's copy keeps in-frame clones and lacks some. The data contain some 48,000 clones, 92% of them singletons. The chain combines TRBV19 with TRBJ2-6; no definite D call. The origin of this receptor is an adult with an advanced solid tumor such as melanoma, head and neck, liver or kidney cancer. The material sequenced was CD4+ or CD8+ T cells sorted from blood, taken in a trial of the OX40 agonist ivuxolimab. In DNA form, the CDR3 reads TGTGCCAGTAACTCTGGGGCCAACGTCCTGACTTTC. Amino acids: CASNSGANVLTF.